This is a list of T cell receptor beta chains from one sample in a study of blood T cell repertoires in COVID-19. Libraries were prepared by immunoSEQ multiplex PCR; TCRdb keeps only in-frame clonotypes and omits some of them. The sample includes about 58,000 clones, approximately 85% of them seen just once. The sample consisted of peripheral blood. All receptors derive from a human donor in a cohort sampled during active COVID-19. The CDR3 runs from the conserved cysteine through the conserved F or W. The order of the fields is V gene, CDR3 protein.

>TRBV5-1
CASSLEGLSNEQFF
>TRBV7-2
CASSGGQATRGTQYF
>TRBV12-3/TRBV12-4
CASYRENYGYTF
>TRBV29-1
CSVVVSEKPYGYTF
>TRBV28
CASSLPGQTSNYGYTF
>TRBV27
CASSLNRGQPSGDEQFF
>TRBV28
CASSFSGGDTQYF
>TRBV5-1
CASSSGTSGRWGETQYF
>TRBV12-3/TRBV12-4
CASSFAETQYF
>TRBV18
CASSPDRADTGELFF
>TRBV7-8
CASSFRARGSSGELFF
>TRBV9
CASSVGTSGATDTQYF
>TRBV7-8
CASSIQPGLATNEQFF
>TRBV28
CASSFQIQGYTF
>TRBV24-1
CATSDLAVPGELFF
>TRBV7-9
CASSSTLGPDVLTF
>TRBV7-9
CASSLVTGGRETQYF
>TRBV9
CASSVGQGTYGYTF
>TRBV28
CASTPQGAGGYTF
>TRBV7-8
CASSLGPREETQYF
>TRBV10-3
CAISEWRADSYEQYF
>TRBV19
CASMSRRMNTEAFF
>TRBV6-5
CASSSGGQSYEQYF
>TRBV5-1
CASSLDRGRGSPLHF
>TRBV5-8
CASIRAGGPYEQYF
>TRBV6-5
CASSYHPLAREAEAFF
>TRBV7-2
CASSLRGSSYNSPLHF
>TRBV7-2
CASSFSDRGTEAFF
>TRBV7-9
CASSLLGSGSGNTIYF
>TRBV4-1
CASSPFTGVDTQYF
>TRBV29-1
CSVGGRVAQETQYF
>TRBV15
CATSLGAEKLFF
>TRBV5-1
CASSLLEGSEAFF
>TRBV7-8
CASSPAGQLSEQFF
>TRBV7-2
CASTLSPTGGSNTEAFF
>TRBV12-5
CASSQGRRLRPQHF
>TRBV7-9
CASSQDRGLVSTEAFF
>TRBV30
CAWTGVVYGYTF
>TRBV19
CASSLPGGGTDEQYF
>TRBV5-1
CASSGTGGSYGYTF
>TRBV3-1/TRBV3-2
CASSQGGQGGQPQHF
>TRBV7-2
CASSGGTGGNQPQHF
>TRBV5-4
CASSLAGQGAYTPYNEQFF
>TRBV9
CASSVGPGGTYEQYF
>TRBV18
CASSPLQGDGYTF
>TRBV27
CASRKTSGGSYEQYF
>TRBV18
CASSPPAGGHGELFF